A single sample is the source of the 15 T cell receptor beta chains below, sequenced in a study of blood T cell repertoires in COVID-19. The table came from immunoSEQ multiplex PCR; TCRdb's copy has only in-frame clones and leaves some out. The table has around 450,000 clones, around nine tenths seen once. The sequencing input was PBMCs or T cells enriched from blood (not recorded which). These receptors were obtained from a woman aged 18-29 years with acute COVID-19.

V is TRBV13 and J is TRBJ1-6; 9 bases align to TRBD1. The length of the CDR3 is 14 residues. With V trimmed by 5 bases and J by 7 bases, 3 bases remained unmatched. Germline CDR1 is PRHDT and CDR2 is FYEKMQ (reference sequence). CDR3 DNA: TGTGCCAGCAGCATGGGACAGGGAAATTCACCCCTCCACTTT. This codes for CASSMGQGNSPLHF.

The V and J genes are TRBV5-4 and TRBJ2-1; D gene uncertain. Deletions cut 4 bases from V and 8 bases from J, with 10 bases between. The CDR3 runs to 12 residues. In germline, CDR1 is SGHNT, CDR2 YYREEE (reference sequence). The CDR3 DNA sequence: TGTGCCAGCAGCAAGCACCCGGATGAGCAGTTCTTC. The encoded protein is CASSKHPDEQFF.

V gene TRBV28 combines with J gene TRBJ1-1; D is ambiguous. Trimming cost V 1 base and J 3 bases, with 15 bases left between them. Germline V gives CDR1 MDHEN, CDR2 SYDVKM. This CDR3 contains 16 residues. CDR3 amino acids: CASSLFERTKDTEAFF. Written as DNA, the CDR3 is TGTGCCAGCAGTTTATTCGAACGGACTAAGGACACTGAAGCTTTCTTT.

The chain couples TRBV9 to TRBJ2-7; no clear D. Per the germline V gene, CDR1 is SGDLS and CDR2 is YYNGEE. V was clipped by 6 bases and J by 6 bases, with 16 bases between them. The CDR3 runs 13 residues. For the CDR3, the DNA is TGTGCCAGCACTGAAGAAGAATTCGGCGAGCAGTACTTC. Encoded protein: CASTEEEFGEQYF. The whole variable domain, remainder taken from reference TRBV9 and TRBJ2-7, is DSGVTQTPKHLITATGQRVTLRCSPRSGDLSVYWYQQSLDQGLQFLIQYYNGEERAKGNILERFSAQQFPDLHSELNLSSLELGDSALYFCASTEEEFGEQYFGPGTRLTVT.

V and J are TRBV4-1 and TRBJ1-2, with D possibly being TRBD1 (6 bases). Germline V gives CDR1 MGHRA, CDR2 YSYEKL. Trimming took 2 bases from V and 4 from J, leaving 14 bases between them. CDR3 size: 15 residues. The CDR3 region is CASSQSGGAGYGYTF. The CDR3, as DNA: TGCGCCAGCAGCCAATCGGGGGGCGCCGGCTATGGCTACACCTTC.

J is TRBJ2-2 and V is TRBV11-3, with D unclear. The CDR3 runs to 12 residues. V was shortened by 5 bases and J by 5 bases, with 6 bases between the two germline ends. The germline gives CDR1 SGHNT, CDR2 YENEEA. The CDR3 loop reads CASSVNTGELFF. The CDR3 DNA reads as TGTGCCAGCAGCGTAAATACCGGGGAGCTGTTTTTT.

This clone occurred once. The rearrangement joins TRBV6-5 to TRBJ1-1; the D gene is possibly TRBD1 (5 bases). The germline CDR1 and CDR2 sequences are MNHEY and SVGAGI. V lost 1 base to trimming and J lost 8 bases, with 17 bases between them. CDR3 size: 15 residues. This chain's CDR3 is CASSYLGNVNREAFF. The DNA for the CDR3 is TGTGCCAGCAGTTACTTGGGAAATGTAAACAGGGAAGCTTTCTTT.

This sequence joins TRBV27 and TRBJ2-1, with a tentative D call TRBD1 (5 bases). The germline V and J ends were trimmed by 5 bases and 0 bases, with 17 bases remaining between them. CDR1 MNHEY and CDR2 SMNVEV come from the germline V gene (reference sequence). The CDR3 has 17 residues. In DNA form, the CDR3 reads TGTGCCAGCAGTAATATCGCAGGGTCATTCTCCTACAATGAGCAGTTCTTC. This sequence encodes CASSNIAGSFSYNEQFF.

This CDR3 is CASNDRGYFRDTIYF. CDR3 sequence (DNA): TGTGCCAGCAACGACAGGGGCTACTTCAGGGACACCATATATTTT. V gene TRBV2 combines with J gene TRBJ1-3, with 8 bases aligning to TRBD1. This CDR3 spans 15 amino acids. Germline loops: CDR1 SNHLY, CDR2 FYNNEI. V lost 7 bases, J lost 8 bases, and 13 bases stayed unmatched.

The CDR3 here is CATSRGAGGPGDTQYF. Written as DNA, the CDR3 is TGTGCCACCAGCAGAGGAGCGGGAGGGCCCGGAGATACGCAGTATTTT. The chain recombines TRBV15 with TRBJ2-3; 10 bases match TRBD2. This CDR3 is built from 16 residues. J gave up 5 bases and V 1 base, and 6 bases lay outside the gene matches. Germline values: CDR1 LNHNV, CDR2 YYDKDF (reference sequence).

J is TRBJ1-5 and V is TRBV19; D gene unclear. The CDR3 consists of 14 residues. Per the germline V gene, CDR1 is LNHDA and CDR2 is SQIVND (reference sequence). Trimming stripped 5 bases from V and 0 bases from J, with 8 bases between. CDR3 in amino acids: CASSPNSSNQPQHF. DNA of the CDR3: TGTGCCAGTAGTCCCAACAGTAGCAATCAGCCCCAGCATTTT.

The rearrangement joins TRBV12-5 to TRBJ2-1; perhaps TRBD1 as D (5 bases). V lost 1 base and J 8 bases, leaving 6 bases between the germline ends. The CDR3 sequence is 12 residues long. Germline-derived CDR1 and CDR2 are LGHNT and FRNRAP. For the CDR3, the DNA is TGTGCTAGTGGTTTGGAGGGGTATGAGCAGTTCTTC. Translating it yields CASGLEGYEQFF.

About this clone: The CDR3 does not end in the conserved phenylalanine or tryptophan, so this is likely a read error. The limits of the CDR3 on the DNA are not certain, so only TCRdb's listed CDR3 is given. The rearrangement joins TRBV6-1 to TRBJ1-1. The CDR3 sequence runs 10 residues, both termini included. Germline V gene lookup returns CDR1 MNHNS and CDR2 SASEGT. The CDR3 reads CASSDTSLRV.

The chain recombines TRBV5-4 with TRBJ2-7; no reliable D call. CDR3 size: 14 residues. The germline gives CDR1 SGHNT, CDR2 YYREEE (reference sequence). V shed 4 bases and J shed 2 bases, with 13 bases lying between them. The DNA of the CDR3 is TGTGCCAGCAGCGCATCTAATTCTGCCTACGAGCAGTACTTC. Its translation is CASSASNSAYEQYF.

The chain recombines TRBV5-4 with TRBJ2-5, with 10 positions matching TRBD1. The CDR3 loop spans 15 amino acids. Germline V CDR1 and CDR2: SGHNT, YYREEE (reference sequence). V trimming: 1 base; J trimming: 5 bases; junction bases outside the gene matches: 5. CDR3 protein: CASSLNGQGGETQYF. The CDR3 bases are TGTGCCAGCAGCTTGAACGGACAGGGGGGCGAGACCCAGTACTTC.